This T cell receptor beta chain was obtained from a study of blood T cell repertoires in COVID-19. In the study overall: Specimens from acute and convalescent COVID-19 originated in the United States, Italy and Spain.

This CDR3 comprises 14 residues. V was clipped by 5 bases and J by 5 bases, with 12 bases between them. Germline lookup yields CDR1 SGHVS and CDR2 FNYEAQ. The protocol was immunoSEQ multiplex PCR, while the TCRdb copy is restricted to in-frame clones and leaves out a portion. Of about 11,000 clones listed, around 91% were seen once; the top ten hold 10%. Sample: peripheral blood. The V call is TRBV7-6, the J call TRBJ1-4; D possibly corresponds to TRBD1 (6 bases). This sequence was found in a human donor in a cohort sampled during active COVID-19. In nucleotides, the CDR3 is TGTGCCAGCAGCCGGGACATCATCAATGAAAAACTGTTTTTT. It codes for CASSRDIINEKLFF.